The present T cell receptor beta chain was sequenced within a study of cytomegalovirus exposure and HLA in healthy donors. Both 60 Vbeta primers and 13 Jbeta primers went into the PCR. TCRdb keeps only in-frame clones here, not all; method: immunoSEQ multiplex PCR. The sample has about 160,000 clones; around 88% are singletons. Participants comprised healthy donors of bone marrow. The germline CDR1 and CDR2 sequences are MNHEY and SVGAGI. V lost 6 bases to trimming and J lost 1 base, with 14 bases between them. CDR3 length: 15 amino acids. The V gene is TRBV6-5, the J gene TRBJ2-3; D may be TRBD1 (6 bases). The origin of this receptor is a woman aged 25 to 39 in good health and CMV-seronegative. The material sequenced was PBMCs. In DNA, the CDR3 is TGTGCCAGCAGGCCTCCGGGACAAGGCACAGATACGCAGTATTTT. Translating gives CASRPPGQGTDTQYF.